This entry describes one T cell receptor (beta chain). The investigators sampled blood at baseline, at cycle 4 day 1, and at cycle 7 day 1. The sample comes from a study of OX40 agonist ivuxolimab in advanced cancers. Overall study: Dose-escalation cases comprised hepatocellular carcinoma, melanoma, renal cell or head and neck cancer. Three individuals attained partial responses, comprising one hepatocellular carcinoma case and two cutaneous melanoma cases. Participants averaged around 60 years of age (range roughly 23 to 79) and were roughly 83% male.

The repertoire was sequenced with immunoSEQ multiplex PCR; TCRdb's copy has only in-frame clones and lacks some. The data contain approximately 61,000 clones, approximately 90% of them singletons. There are 15 residues in the CDR3. Germline V gene sequence: CDR1 MNHEY, CDR2 SVGAGI. The V gene lost 2 bases and the J gene lost 7 bases, with 15 bases spanning the gap. V is TRBV6-5 and J is TRBJ2-1; D is perhaps TRBD1 (5 bases). The sequence came from an adult with an advanced solid tumor such as melanoma, head and neck, liver or kidney cancer. The sequencing here drew on CD4+ or CD8+ T cells sorted from blood, taken in a trial of the OX40 agonist ivuxolimab. CDR3 sequence reads: CASSYITGAGNEQFF. The CDR3 DNA is TGTGCCAGCAGTTACATCACTGGGGCAGGGAATGAGCAGTTCTTC.